Described below is a single TCR beta chain sequence and its context. TCRdb reprocessed the reads with MiXCR, giving one entry per CDR3 protein. Of some 89,000 distinct CDR3 sequences listed, roughly 30% are singletons. This entry belongs to a study of type 1 regulatory T cells. V lost 4 bases, J lost 2 bases, and 11 bases lay in between. The CDR3 contains 14 residues. Germline V CDR1 and CDR2: LGHNA, YNFKEQ. This sequence was found in a human donor in good health. The sequencing input was CD4+ T cells, either the whole sample or a sorted fraction (not recorded which). The J gene is TRBJ1-2, the V gene TRBV4-2; the D gene is possibly TRBD1 (5 bases). The CDR3, as DNA: TGTGCCAGCAGCCTGGCGGGGGAGAACTATGGCTACACCTTC. Its protein product is CASSLAGENYGYTF.